The clone carrying this TCR beta chain has at least ten counts. PBMCs were density-gradient isolated from roughly 10 ml fresh blood. The data were obtained in a study of Graves' ophthalmopathy and Graves' hyperthyroidism. The length of the CDR3 is 13 residues. J was trimmed by 3 bases and V by 6 bases; bases with no gene match: 6. Per the germline V gene, CDR1 is DFQATT and CDR2 is SNEGSKA (reference sequence). Using RNA transcripts, the TCR beta CDR3 regions were amplified. The workflow started with a first-round RT-PCR run with HTBI primers and then moved on to a second-round multiplex PCR. Each CDR3 protein gets one entry after TCRdb re-called the multiplex PCR reads with MiXCR. The sample shows a few hundred thousand distinct CDR3 sequences, around a fifth of them seen only once.

V and J are TRBV20-1 and TRBJ2-7; TRBD1 aligns across 9 bases. The sample comprised peripheral blood. The sequence came from a woman aged 45-65 years with Graves' ophthalmopathy. The CDR3 is CSAQGQGGYEQYF. CDR3 nucleotide sequence: TGCAGTGCCCAGGGACAGGGAGGCTACGAGCAGTACTTC.